This T cell receptor beta chain originates from a study of T cell responses to AZD1222 COVID-19 vaccine. Whole-study results and caveats: Spike was spanned by vaccine-associated CD4 TCRs, with dominance at 160-218 and 743-854. In a largely white British group with more females than males, clonal diversity was possibly underestimated.

On this clone: Its antigen is currently unknown.

The table came from immunoSEQ multiplex PCR; TCRdb's copy has only in-frame clones and leaves some out. Here the sample spans tens of thousands of clones, nearly 90% being singletons. Per the germline V gene, CDR1 is SNHLY and CDR2 is FYNNEI. J was trimmed by 3 bases and V by 4 bases; bases with no gene match: 0. This CDR3 has 13 residues. Sequences were derived from peripheral blood, sampled 28 days after the second AZD1222 dose. The clonotype was recovered from an adult who received the AZD1222 COVID-19 vaccine. This chain connects TRBV2 to TRBJ1-2; 9 bases align to TRBD1. CDR3 loop: CASSGQGDYGYTF. The CDR3 bases are TGTGCCAGCAGTGGACAGGGGGACTATGGCTACACCTTC.